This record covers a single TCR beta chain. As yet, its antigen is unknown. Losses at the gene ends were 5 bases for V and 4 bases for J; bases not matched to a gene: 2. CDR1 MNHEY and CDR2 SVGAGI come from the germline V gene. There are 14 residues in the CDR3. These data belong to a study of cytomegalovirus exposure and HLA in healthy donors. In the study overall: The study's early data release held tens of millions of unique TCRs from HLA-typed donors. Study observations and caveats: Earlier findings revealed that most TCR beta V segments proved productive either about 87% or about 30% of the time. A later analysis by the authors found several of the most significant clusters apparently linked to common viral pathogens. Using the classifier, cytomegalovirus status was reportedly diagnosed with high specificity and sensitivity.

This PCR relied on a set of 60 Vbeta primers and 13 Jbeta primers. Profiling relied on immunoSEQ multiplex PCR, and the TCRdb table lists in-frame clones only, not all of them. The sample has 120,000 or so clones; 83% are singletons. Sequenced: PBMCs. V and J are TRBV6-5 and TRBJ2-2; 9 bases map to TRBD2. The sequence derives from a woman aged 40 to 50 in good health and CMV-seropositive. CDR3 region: CASSQAGGTGELFF. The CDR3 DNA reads TGTGCCAGCAGTCAAGCGGGGGGCACCGGGGAGCTGTTTTTT.